This section outlines one TCR beta chain sequence together with its context. Generated by immunoSEQ multiplex PCR, the TCRdb table keeps only in-frame clones and is missing some. The data hold roughly 2 million clones, with nearly 97% observed a single time. This entry comes from a study of shared clonotypes between healthy human individuals. This clonotype was sampled from a man younger than 30 in good health. Sequenced material: naive CD4+ T cells sorted from blood. Specified subset: CD45RA+ positively selected.

CDR3 in amino acids: CASGPRVTEAFF. The DNA for the CDR3 is TGTGCCAGCGGACCTAGAGTCACTGAAGCTTTCTTT. The rearrangement links TRBV6-1 to TRBJ1-1, with D unresolved. Trimming shortened V by 8 bases and J by 4 bases, and 11 bases separated the two germline ends. This CDR3 has 12 amino acids. Germline V gives CDR1 MNHNS, CDR2 SASEGT.